What follows is one T cell receptor beta chain and its context. The antigen remains undetermined. The sample originates from a study of OX40 agonist ivuxolimab in advanced cancers. Study conclusions and caveats: It was not determined which antigens were specifically recognized by the peripheral T cells that had undergone clonal expansion.

Sequencing used immunoSEQ multiplex PCR; TCRdb keeps in-frame clones, though not all of them. Altogether 45,000 to 60,000 clones are present, roughly 87% being singletons, with the ten largest covering around 6%. The ends lost 3 bases at V and 2 bases at J; junction bases unmatched: 4. The CDR3 is 14 amino acids. The germline gives CDR1 SGHTS, CDR2 YDEGEE. This chain connects TRBV5-8 to TRBJ2-7, with 8 bases identical to TRBD2. This receptor was obtained from an adult with an advanced solid tumor such as melanoma, head and neck, liver or kidney cancer. Sequences were derived from CD4+ or CD8+ T cells sorted from blood, sampled in a trial of the OX40 agonist ivuxolimab. CDR3 nucleotides: TGTGCCAGCAGCTCCCGGACTAGCCCCTACGAGCAGTACTTC. Protein product: CASSSRTSPYEQYF.